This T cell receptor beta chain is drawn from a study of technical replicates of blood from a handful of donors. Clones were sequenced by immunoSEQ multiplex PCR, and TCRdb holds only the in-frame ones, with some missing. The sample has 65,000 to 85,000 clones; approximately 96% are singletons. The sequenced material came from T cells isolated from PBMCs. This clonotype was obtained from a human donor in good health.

The CDR3 protein is CASSYQTGPQETQYF. The CDR3 bases are TGTGCCAGCAGTTATCAGACAGGCCCCCAAGAGACCCAGTACTTC. The genes are TRBV27 and TRBJ2-5; tentatively, D is TRBD1 (6 bases). Between the trimmed V and J ends, which lost 4 bases and 1 base, there was a span of 13 bases. Germline values: CDR1 MNHEY, CDR2 SMNVEV (reference sequence). This CDR3 has 15 residues.